One sample yielded the 2 T cell receptor beta chains listed below, sequenced in a study of beta chain features in type 1 diabetes. Reverse transcribing all isolated RNA meant expressed TCRB transcripts were sequenced. Only in-frame clones appear in the TCRdb table, and some are missing; sequencing was by immunoSEQ multiplex PCR. The table includes 450,000 or so clones, about 10% detected once. Input material: naive CD4+ T cells from blood. The receptors were sampled from a young woman in good health.

This clone showed up just a few times. V and J are TRBV28 and TRBJ2-7, with 8 bases fitting TRBD1. V lost 3 bases and J lost 5; bases outside the gene matches: 3. The CDR3 is 13 amino acids. Germline lookup yields CDR1 MDHEN and CDR2 SYDVKM. DNA of the CDR3: TGTGCCAGCAGTTTGGACAGGGTGCACGAGCAGTACGTC. Translated, it gives CASSLDRVHEQYV.

In its sample, this clone was seen a few times. The chain is built from TRBV28 and TRBJ1-6; no definite D call. V was shortened by 6 bases and J by 4 bases, with 7 bases between the two germline ends. The CDR3 runs to 13 residues. Germline V gene data show CDR1 as MDHEN and CDR2 as SYDVKM. CDR3: CASRAVYNSPLHF. As DNA, the CDR3 is TGTGCCAGCAGGGCAGTGTATAATTCACCCCTCCACTTT.